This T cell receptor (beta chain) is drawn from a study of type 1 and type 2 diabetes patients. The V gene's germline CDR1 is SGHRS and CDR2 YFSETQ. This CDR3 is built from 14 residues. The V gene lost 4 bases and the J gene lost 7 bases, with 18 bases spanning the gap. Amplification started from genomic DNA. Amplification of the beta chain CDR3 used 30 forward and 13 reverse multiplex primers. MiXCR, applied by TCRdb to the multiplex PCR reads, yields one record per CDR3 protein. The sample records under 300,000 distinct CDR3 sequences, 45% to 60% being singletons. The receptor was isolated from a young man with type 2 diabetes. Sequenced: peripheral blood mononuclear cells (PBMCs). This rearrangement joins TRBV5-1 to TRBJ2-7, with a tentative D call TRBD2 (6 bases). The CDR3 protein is CASSTGTLLSEQYF. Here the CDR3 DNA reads TGCGCCAGCAGCACCGGGACTCTTTTATCTGAGCAGTACTTC.